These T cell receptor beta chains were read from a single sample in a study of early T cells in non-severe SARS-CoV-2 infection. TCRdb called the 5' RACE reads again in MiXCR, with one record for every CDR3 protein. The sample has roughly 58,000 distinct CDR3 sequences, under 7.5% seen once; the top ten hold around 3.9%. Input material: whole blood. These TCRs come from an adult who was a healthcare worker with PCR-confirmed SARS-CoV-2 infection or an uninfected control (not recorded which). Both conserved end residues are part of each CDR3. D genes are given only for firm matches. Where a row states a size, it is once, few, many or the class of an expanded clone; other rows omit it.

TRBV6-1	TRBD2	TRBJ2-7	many	CASSEASGGAYEQYF	TGTGCCAGCAGTGAAGCTAGCGGGGGGGCCTACGAGCAGTACTTC
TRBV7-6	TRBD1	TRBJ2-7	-	CASSVKQGAYEQYF	TGTGCCAGCAGCGTAAAACAGGGGGCCTACGAGCAGTACTTC
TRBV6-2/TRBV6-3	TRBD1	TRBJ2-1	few	CASSYSPPTGVYNEQFF	TGTGCCAGCAGTTACTCGCCTCCGACAGGGGTCTACAATGAGCAGTTCTTC
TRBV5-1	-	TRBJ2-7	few	CASSLAGSPDRYF	TGCGCCAGCAGCTTGGCCGGGAGCCCCGATAGGTACTTC
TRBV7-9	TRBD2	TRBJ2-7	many	CASSPYSGGSYEQYF	TGTGCCAGCAGCCCTTATAGCGGGGGGTCCTACGAGCAGTACTTC
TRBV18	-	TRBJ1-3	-	CASSPRKTGWNTIYF	TGTGCCAGCTCACCAAGGAAGACAGGATGGAACACCATATATTTT
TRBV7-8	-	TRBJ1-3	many	CASRNRAENTIYF	TGTGCCAGCAGAAACAGGGCTGAAAACACCATATATTTT
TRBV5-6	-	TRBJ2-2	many	CASRGGESWTGELFF	TGTGCCAGCAGAGGGGGAGAAAGTTGGACCGGGGAGCTGTTTTTT
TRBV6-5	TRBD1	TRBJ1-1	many	CASSYSRTGGMAEAFF	TGTGCCAGCAGTTACTCGAGGACAGGGGGTATGGCTGAAGCTTTCTTT
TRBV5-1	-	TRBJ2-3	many	CASRTGTNTDTQYF	TGCGCCAGCAGGACGGGGACCAACACAGATACGCAGTATTTT
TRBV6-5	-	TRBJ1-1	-	CASSYSLQEPNTEAFF	TGTGCCAGCAGTTACTCGCTGCAGGAACCGAACACTGAAGCTTTCTTT
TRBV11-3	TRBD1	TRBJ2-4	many	CASSLDQGVNIQYF	TGTGCCAGCAGCTTAGATCAGGGGGTTAACATTCAGTACTTC
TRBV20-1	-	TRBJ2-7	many	CSARDGKVRSSYEQYF	TGCAGTGCTAGAGATGGTAAAGTGAGGTCCTCCTACGAGCAGTACTTC
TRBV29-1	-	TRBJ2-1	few	CSASRAGAGGGEQFF	TGCAGCGCCTCGAGAGCGGGCGCCGGGGGTGGTGAGCAGTTCTTC
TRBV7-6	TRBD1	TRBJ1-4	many	CASSLGYETGTEKLFF	TGTGCCAGCAGCTTAGGATACGAGACAGGGACTGAAAAACTGTTTTTT
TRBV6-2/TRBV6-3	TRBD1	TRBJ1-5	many	CASSSRAGGRAQPQHF	TGTGCCAGCAGCTCCCGGGCAGGGGGAAGGGCTCAGCCCCAGCATTTT
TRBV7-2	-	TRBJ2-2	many	CASSLNGAGVLGELFF	TGTGCCAGCAGCTTAAACGGGGCAGGGGTACTCGGGGAGCTGTTTTTT